The rows below give T cell receptor beta chains drawn from one sample of a study of cytomegalovirus exposure and HLA in healthy donors. Method: immunoSEQ multiplex PCR; TCRdb's copy keeps in-frame clones and lacks some. Counted here are about 190,000 clones, 75% to 90% occurring once; the ten biggest clones make up over 5.5%. Input material: PBMCs. The receptors here all came from a man in his forties in good health and CMV-seropositive. Both conserved end residues are part of each CDR3. D genes are given only for firm matches. Size tells how often a clone was seen (once, few, many) or the class of an expanded clone, and some rows leave it out.

CDR3nt: TGCGCCAGCAGCCAAGCCCCGGACAGGCCGACCTACGAGCAGTACTTC
CDR3aa: CASSQAPDRPTYEQYF
v_gene: TRBV4-1
abundance: NA
j_gene: TRBJ2-7
d_gene: TRBD1

CDR3nt: TGCGCCAGCAGCTTGGGGCGGGGGCGCACAGATACGCAGTATTTT
CDR3aa: CASSLGRGRTDTQYF
v_gene: TRBV5-1
abundance: NA
j_gene: TRBJ2-3
d_gene: NA

CDR3nt: TGTGCCAGCAGATTAGCGGGGGGGCGAGATGAGCAGTTCTTC
CDR3aa: CASRLAGGRDEQFF
v_gene: TRBV6-5
abundance: NA
j_gene: TRBJ2-1
d_gene: TRBD2

CDR3nt: TGTGCCAGCAGCTTACGGTTGGGCGAGCAGTACTTC
CDR3aa: CASSLRLGEQYF
v_gene: TRBV7-2
abundance: NA
j_gene: TRBJ2-7
d_gene: NA

CDR3nt: TGCGCCAGCAGCCTGGCAGGGGCCGTTAATTCACCCCTCCACTTT
CDR3aa: CASSLAGAVNSPLHF
v_gene: TRBV4-3
abundance: NA
j_gene: TRBJ1-6
d_gene: NA

CDR3nt: TGTGCCAGCAGTCAAGAGACAGCTACTAATGAAAAACTGTTTTTT
CDR3aa: CASSQETATNEKLFF
v_gene: TRBV27
abundance: NA
j_gene: TRBJ1-4
d_gene: NA

CDR3nt: TGTGCCAGCAGCGTACGCGACTACGGCCAAGGAACCCAGTACTTC
CDR3aa: CASSVRDYGQGTQYF
v_gene: TRBV9
abundance: NA
j_gene: TRBJ2-5
d_gene: NA

CDR3nt: TGCGCCAGCAGCATACAGGGGGTTTCTAACTATGGCTACACCTTC
CDR3aa: CASSIQGVSNYGYTF
v_gene: TRBV5-1
abundance: NA
j_gene: TRBJ1-2
d_gene: TRBD1

CDR3nt: TGTGCCTCCGCGGGACTAGCCTCCACAGATACGCAGTATTTT
CDR3aa: CASAGLASTDTQYF
v_gene: TRBV10-3
abundance: NA
j_gene: TRBJ2-3
d_gene: TRBD2

CDR3nt: TGTGCCGGCCGACAGGGGGACCAGCCCCAGCATTTT
CDR3aa: CAGRQGDQPQHF
v_gene: TRBV19
abundance: NA
j_gene: TRBJ1-5
d_gene: TRBD1

CDR3nt: TGTGCCAGCAGTTTATGGCTGGAGGATACGCAGTATTTT
CDR3aa: CASSLWLEDTQYF
v_gene: TRBV27
abundance: NA
j_gene: TRBJ2-3
d_gene: NA

CDR3nt: TGTGCCAGCACCCTGGGCAAGCTGAACACTGAAGCTTTCTTT
CDR3aa: CASTLGKLNTEAFF
v_gene: TRBV2
abundance: few
j_gene: TRBJ1-1
d_gene: NA

CDR3nt: TGTGCCAGCAGTGAAGCACGGAATTCACCCCTCCACTTT
CDR3aa: CASSEARNSPLHF
v_gene: TRBV6-1
abundance: NA
j_gene: TRBJ1-6
d_gene: NA

CDR3nt: TGTGCCAGCAGCTCCCTTCGTGAGCAGTACTTC
CDR3aa: CASSSLREQYF
v_gene: TRBV5-8
abundance: NA
j_gene: TRBJ2-7
d_gene: NA

CDR3nt: TGTGCCTGGAGGGGACATGGTTTGTATCAGCCCCAGCATTTT
CDR3aa: CAWRGHGLYQPQHF
v_gene: TRBV30
abundance: NA
j_gene: TRBJ1-5
d_gene: NA

CDR3nt: TGTGCCAGCACCCCCGACAGGGATATTGGCTACACCTTC
CDR3aa: CASTPDRDIGYTF
v_gene: TRBV2
abundance: NA
j_gene: TRBJ1-2
d_gene: TRBD1

CDR3nt: TGCGCCAGCAGCCAAGATGGGGGGCGGGGGGGCGATGAGCAGTTCTTC
CDR3aa: CASSQDGGRGGDEQFF
v_gene: TRBV4-3
abundance: NA
j_gene: TRBJ2-1
d_gene: TRBD2

CDR3nt: TGTGCCAGCAGTTCACGTGACCAGCGGGACTATGGCTACACCTTC
CDR3aa: CASSSRDQRDYGYTF
v_gene: TRBV7-6
abundance: NA
j_gene: TRBJ1-2
d_gene: NA

CDR3nt: TGTGCCAGCAGTTCTAGCGGGGGGGCGGTCGAGCAGTACTTC
CDR3aa: CASSSSGGAVEQYF
v_gene: TRBV27
abundance: few
j_gene: TRBJ2-7
d_gene: TRBD2

CDR3nt: TGTGCCAGCAGTGAAGATAGGGGGACCTACGAGCAGTACTTC
CDR3aa: CASSEDRGTYEQYF
v_gene: TRBV6-1
abundance: NA
j_gene: TRBJ2-7
d_gene: NA

CDR3nt: TGTGCCAGCACATTCGGAGGGGCGTCACCCGCTTTCTTT
CDR3aa: CASTFGGASPAFF
v_gene: TRBV25-1
abundance: NA
j_gene: TRBJ1-1
d_gene: NA

CDR3nt: TGTGCCAGCAGCTTGGCCGTGAGGAACACCGGGGAGCTGTTTTTT
CDR3aa: CASSLAVRNTGELFF
v_gene: TRBV5-8
abundance: NA
j_gene: TRBJ2-2
d_gene: NA